The 24 T cell receptor beta chains presented below share a single source sample, sequenced in a study of control samples from healthy donors and cancer patients. The data were produced by immunoSEQ multiplex PCR, yet TCRdb's version contains in-frame clones alone and is incomplete. The data hold around 72,000 clones, with approximately 88% observed a single time. The source material was blood. The origin of the receptors is a man aged 50-59 years in good health.

The CDR3 protein is CASRRTGSSYEQYF. As DNA, the CDR3 is TGTGCCAGCAGAAGGACAGGGAGCTCCTACGAGCAGTACTTC. This rearrangement joins TRBV6-5 to TRBJ2-7; TRBD1 agrees at 8 bases. Germline V gene lookup returns CDR1 MNHEY and CDR2 SVGAGI. The CDR3 extends over 14 amino acids. Trimming took 6 bases from V and 0 from J; bases not matched to a gene: 4.

The J gene is TRBJ1-1, the V gene TRBV4-1, with TRBD1 as a possible D gene (5 bases). Per the germline V gene, CDR1 is MGHRA and CDR2 is YSYEKL. The V end was cut by 3 bases, the J end by 1 base, with 12 bases between. The CDR3 is made up of 15 amino acids. The CDR3 DNA reads TGCGCCAGCAGCCAGACAGACGAGGGGAACACTGAAGCTTTCTTT. It translates to CASSQTDEGNTEAFF.

This sequence joins TRBV4-3 and TRBJ1-2, with TRBD1 as a possible D gene (6 bases). Deletions cut 0 bases from V and 7 bases from J, with 18 bases between. Germline loops: CDR1 LGHNA, CDR2 YSLEER. There are 16 residues in the CDR3. This chain's CDR3 is CASSQDRDRSAFGYTF. CDR3 DNA sequence: TGCGCCAGCAGCCAAGATAGAGACAGGTCGGCTTTTGGCTACACCTTC.

The rearrangement uses TRBV30 and TRBJ2-2, with 7 bases fitting TRBD1. CDR3 size: 15 residues. Trimming took 3 bases from V and 3 from J; bases not matched to a gene: 7. The germline V gene has CDR1 GTSNPN and CDR2 SVGIG (reference sequence). The CDR3 region is CAWRFAGTDTGELFF. In DNA form, the CDR3 reads TGTGCCTGGAGGTTCGCCGGGACAGACACCGGGGAGCTGTTTTTT. Full variable domain (missing parts from reference TRBV30 and TRBJ2-2): SQTIHQWPATLVQPVGSPLSLECTVEGTSNPNLYWYRQAAGRGLQLLFYSVGIGQISSEVPQNLSASRPQDRQFILSSKKLLLSDSGFYLCAWRFAGTDTGELFFGEGSRLTVL.

This chain connects TRBV19 to TRBJ1-2, with 8 positions matching TRBD1. Germline trimming cut 2 bases from V and 0 bases from J; bases unmatched to any gene: 8. The CDR3 length is 17 residues. Germline loops: CDR1 LNHDA, CDR2 SQIVND (reference sequence). The CDR3: CASSISSGGAANYGYTF. CDR3 bases: TGTGCCAGTAGTATAAGTTCAGGGGGCGCCGCTAACTATGGCTACACCTTC.

The gene calls are TRBV11-3 and TRBJ2-3; no firm D call. The germline V gene has CDR1 SGHNT and CDR2 YENEEA. The CDR3 loop spans 13 amino acids. V was trimmed by 2 bases and J by 1 base, leaving 4 bases between them. This CDR3 reads CASSLQGTDTQYF. In DNA, the CDR3 is TGTGCCAGCAGCTTACAGGGCACAGATACGCAGTATTTT.

The chain recombines TRBV4-2 with TRBJ1-1, with unresolved D. Trimming left V 5 bases short and J 1 base short, with 11 bases between. The CDR3 runs 14 residues. Germline V CDR1 and CDR2: LGHNA, YNFKEQ. The DNA for the CDR3 is TGTGCCAGCAGCGAATGGACGGAGAACACTGAAGCTTTCTTT. Translated: CASSEWTENTEAFF.

The chain is built from TRBV4-3 and TRBJ2-6; unclear D gene. This CDR3 has 16 residues. Deletions cut 0 bases from V and 4 bases from J, with 10 bases between. Germline V gives CDR1 LGHNA, CDR2 YSLEER. CDR3 DNA sequence: TGCGCCAGCAGCCAAGATGGATTCGCCGGGGCCAACGTCCTGACTTTC. Translated: CASSQDGFAGANVLTF.

V is TRBV11-1 and J is TRBJ1-1; D gene uncertain. Deletions cut 1 base from V and 1 base from J, with 7 bases between. The CDR3 consists of 14 residues. Germline V gives CDR1 SGHAT, CDR2 FQDESV (reference sequence). CDR3 sequence: CASSLVTPNTEAFF. The DNA for the CDR3 is TGTGCCAGCAGCTTAGTAACCCCGAACACTGAAGCTTTCTTT.

The J gene is TRBJ1-2, the V gene TRBV3-1 (or the pseudogene TRBV3-2), with D possibly TRBD1 on 5 matching bases. Germline loops: CDR1 LGHDT, CDR2 YNNKEL (reference sequence). The V end lost 5 bases, the J end lost 6 bases, and 16 bases lay between the germline ends. The CDR3 totals 14 residues. This chain's CDR3 is CASSAWRGGDGYTF. The CDR3 DNA follows: TGTGCCAGCAGCGCATGGCGGGGCGGTGATGGCTACACCTTC.

This clone occurred once. The chain links TRBV5-1 to TRBJ1-5; a weak D match, TRBD1 (5 bases). The germline V gene encodes CDR1 SGHRS and CDR2 YFSETQ. Between the trimmed V and J ends, which lost 2 bases and 5 bases, there was a span of 14 bases. The CDR3 is 15 amino acids. The DNA for the CDR3 is TGCGCCAGCAGCTTCCTCGGGGCAGCAGATCAGCCCCAGCATTTT. Translating gives CASSFLGAADQPQHF.

The genes are TRBV24-1 and TRBJ2-6; D possibly corresponds to TRBD1 (5 bases). This CDR3 comprises 14 residues. V gave up 9 bases and J gave up 0 bases, with 8 bases separating them. Germline V lookup: CDR1 KGHDR, CDR2 SFDVKD. CDR3 in DNA: TGTGCCACCGGACACCCCTCTGGGGCCAACGTCCTGACTTTC. Translating it yields CATGHPSGANVLTF.

V is TRBV28 and J is TRBJ1-4; D is possibly TRBD1 (6 bases). Germline CDR1 MDHEN, CDR2 SYDVKM. Trimming took off 8 bases at V and 10 bases at J, with 17 bases between the two ends. This CDR3 has 13 residues. The CDR3 DNA reads as TGTGCCAGCCAGAGGGGGGGGACGGGAAAACTGTTTTTT. This encodes CASQRGGTGKLFF.

The V call is TRBV5-1, the J call TRBJ2-7; tentative D call: TRBD2 (6 bases). The germline V gene has CDR1 SGHRS and CDR2 YFSETQ. The CDR3 is made up of 16 amino acids. Trimming removed 3 bases from V and 3 bases from J, with 19 bases in between. Here the CDR3 reads CASSSGGVIGYYEQYF. CDR3 bases: TGCGCCAGCAGCTCAGGCGGGGTCATCGGTTACTACGAGCAGTACTTC.

This clone has more than one count but fewer than ten. The chain recombines TRBV19 with TRBJ2-1; 11 nucleotides line up with TRBD2. The CDR3 is 16 amino acids. Looked up from germline, CDR1 is LNHDA and CDR2 is SQIVND (reference sequence). V trimming: 7 bases; J trimming: 7 bases; junction bases outside the gene matches: 12. CDR3 region: CASTPMTSGTGNEQFF. CDR3 nucleotide sequence: TGTGCCAGTACCCCAATGACTAGCGGGACCGGGAATGAGCAGTTCTTC.

The rearrangement joins TRBV7-8 to TRBJ1-2; D not certain. Trimming removed 5 bases from V and 2 bases from J, with 15 bases in between. The germline gives CDR1 SGHVS, CDR2 FQNEAQ. CDR3 size: 15 residues. The CDR3: CASSIGGLSNYGYTF. The DNA for the CDR3 is TGTGCCAGCAGCATTGGTGGGTTGTCGAACTATGGCTACACCTTC.

This clone was recorded only once. The chain combines TRBV3-1 (or the pseudogene TRBV3-2) with TRBJ2-3; 8 bases fit TRBD2. The CDR3 loop spans 16 amino acids. V gave up 2 bases and J gave up 6 bases; unmatched junction bases: 10. Per the germline V gene, CDR1 is LGHDT and CDR2 is YNNKEL (reference sequence). The CDR3 DNA follows: TGTGCCAGCAGCCAATACTTAGCGGGATCGTACGATACGCAGTATTTT. Its protein product is CASSQYLAGSYDTQYF.

The chain joins TRBV9 to TRBJ2-6; no firm D call. Germline CDR1 is SGDLS and CDR2 is YYNGEE. V lost 4 bases and J 0 bases, leaving 17 bases between the germline ends. This CDR3 has 18 amino acids. The CDR3 nucleotides read TGTGCCAGCAGCCCGCGGCAGGTGGTTATCTCTGGGGCCAACGTCCTGACTTTC. Translation: CASSPRQVVISGANVLTF.

CDR3 sequence reads: CASRVGTSGTDTQYF. DNA for the CDR3: TGTGCCAGCAGGGTCGGGACTAGCGGAACAGATACGCAGTATTTT. The gene calls are TRBV2 and TRBJ2-3, with TRBD2 identical over 11 bases. The germline CDR1 and CDR2 sequences are SNHLY and FYNNEI. CDR3 length: 15 amino acids. Trimming cost V 6 bases and J 3 bases; bases outside gene matches: 5. The whole variable domain, remainder taken from reference TRBV2 and TRBJ2-3, is EPEVTQTPSHQVTQMGQEVILRCVPISNHLYFYWYRQILGQKVEFLVSFYNNEISEKSEIFDDQFSVERPDGSNFTLKIRSTKLEDSAMYFCASRVGTSGTDTQYFGPGTRLTVL.

This clone was observed a few times. The rearrangement uses TRBV5-1 and TRBJ2-1; D remains ambiguous. CDR3 length: 13 residues. The V end was cut by 0 bases, the J end by 5 bases, with 6 bases between. From germline, CDR1 is SGHRS and CDR2 YFSETQ. The CDR3 bases are TGCGCCAGCAGCTTGGGTAGTGACAATGAGCAGTTCTTC. Its translation is CASSLGSDNEQFF.

This chain joins TRBV18 and TRBJ2-7; 12 nucleotides agree with TRBD2. The germline CDR1 and CDR2 sequences are KGHSH and LQKENI. The CDR3 loop spans 14 amino acids. V gave up 3 bases and J gave up 3 bases; unmatched junction bases: 0. As DNA, the CDR3 is TGTGCCAGCTCACCGACTAGCGGGGGCTACGAGCAGTACTTC. Amino acids: CASSPTSGGYEQYF.

The chain uses TRBV6-6 and TRBJ1-2; D remains ambiguous. Trimming removed 3 bases from V and 7 bases from J, with 3 bases in between. CDR3 length: 10 residues. Germline CDR1 reads MNHNY; CDR2 reads SVGAGI (reference sequence). In DNA, the CDR3 is TGTGCCAGCAGTTATGGTGGCTACACCTTC. It is translated as CASSYGGYTF.

The chain uses TRBV7-9 and TRBJ1-6, with unresolved D. CDR1 is SEHNR and CDR2 is FQNEAQ in the germline V gene (reference sequence). The CDR3 is 15 residues long. The V end was cut by 1 base, the J end by 5 bases, with 9 bases between. In nucleotides, the CDR3 is TGTGCCAGCAGCTTAGTTTACGGGGATAATTCACCCCTCCACTTT. This encodes CASSLVYGDNSPLHF.

The sample holds a few counts of this clone. V gene TRBV5-6 combines with J gene TRBJ2-3, with TRBD2 matching over 11 bases. CDR3 size: 15 residues. The V segment lost 4 bases and the J segment 2 bases; nucleotides outside the gene matches: 3. Germline loops: CDR1 SGHDT, CDR2 YYEEEE. The CDR3 loop is CASSPGLAVTDTQYF. The CDR3 DNA follows: TGTGCCAGCAGCCCGGGACTAGCGGTCACAGATACGCAGTATTTT.